These 9 T cell receptor beta chains originate from one sample sequenced in a study of blood T cell repertoires in COVID-19. Profiled with immunoSEQ multiplex PCR; TCRdb holds only in-frame clones, not every one. The sample lists more than 95,000 clones, over 75% seen once, with over 25% in the top ten. The sample taken for sequencing was peripheral blood. The receptor source for this set is a woman of 80 years or more with acute or convalescent COVID-19.

CDR3 sequence reads: CSVAGTGAPNYGYTF. The CDR3 DNA is TGCAGCGTCGCCGGGACAGGGGCCCCCAACTATGGCTACACCTTC. This chain joins TRBV29-1 and TRBJ1-2; 10 bases agree with TRBD1. CDR1 is SQVTM and CDR2 is ANQGSEA in the germline V gene. The trim removed 6 bases at V and 2 bases at J, leaving 9 bases unmatched. There are 15 residues in the CDR3.

V gene TRBV5-5 combines with J gene TRBJ1-1; D uncertain. Trimming shortened V by 0 bases and J by 2 bases, and 11 bases separated the two germline ends. Per germline, CDR1 SGHKS and CDR2 YYEKEE (reference sequence). CDR3 length: 15 residues. The CDR3 coding sequence is TGTGCCAGCAGCTTGGGTCCGACTACAAACACTGAAGCTTTCTTT. It is translated as CASSLGPTTNTEAFF.

The rearrangement joins TRBV6-1 to TRBJ2-4, with D possibly TRBD1 on 5 matching bases. V shed 2 bases and J shed 6 bases, with 11 bases lying between them. Germline lookup yields CDR1 MNHNS and CDR2 SASEGT. This CDR3 region has 14 residues. CDR3 region: CASSEPGQGNIQYF. Here the CDR3 DNA reads TGTGCCAGCAGTGAACCAGGCCAGGGAAACATTCAGTACTTC.

This sequence joins TRBV15 and TRBJ2-3; D not resolved. This CDR3 is 12 amino acids long. CDR1 is LNHNV and CDR2 is YYDKDF in the germline V gene (reference sequence). V was cut by 6 bases and J by 0 bases, with 4 bases left in between. In DNA form, the CDR3 reads TGTGCCACCAGTGTAAGCACAGATACGCAGTATTTT. Translated: CATSVSTDTQYF.

The chain is built from TRBV7-9 and TRBJ2-3; TRBD1 aligns across 8 bases. The CDR3 spans 15 residues. After removal of 5 bases from V and 7 bases from J, the junction contained 11 bases not matched to a gene. Germline CDR1 and CDR2: SEHNR and FQNEAQ (reference sequence). The CDR3 bases are TGTGCCAGCAGCCAGGTCCCGGACAGGGAATATACGCAGTATTTT. Its translation is CASSQVPDREYTQYF.

This clone was detected a few times. The chain joins TRBV6-5 to TRBJ1-2, with D perhaps matching TRBD1 (6 bases). The V gene lost 1 base and the J gene lost 6 bases, with 15 bases spanning the gap. Per germline, CDR1 MNHEY and CDR2 SVGAGI. The CDR3 is 15 amino acids. The CDR3 here is CASSYFAGATNGYTF. In nucleotides, the CDR3 is TGTGCCAGCAGTTACTTTGCAGGGGCTACTAATGGCTACACCTTC.

The rearrangement links TRBV27 to TRBJ1-3; D is unclear. The CDR3 is made up of 13 amino acids. V dropped 8 bases and J dropped 3 bases, with 11 bases sitting between them. The germline gives CDR1 MNHEY, CDR2 SMNVEV (reference sequence). The CDR3 nucleotides read TGTGCCAGCCGACCGGCGGGTGGAAACACCATATATTTT. This sequence encodes CASRPAGGNTIYF.

V is TRBV28 and J is TRBJ1-2, with D unclear. The germline CDR1 and CDR2 sequences are MDHEN and SYDVKM. This CDR3 has 15 amino acids. Between the trimmed V and J ends, which lost 1 base and 7 bases, there was a span of 16 bases. This CDR3 reads CASSLSGLGGFGYTF. The CDR3 region has the DNA TGTGCCAGCAGTTTATCCGGCCTCGGCGGCTTTGGCTACACCTTC.

The chain has TRBV7-2 and TRBJ1-4; D is uncertain. The CDR3 has 15 amino acids. Trimming removed 5 bases at V and 5 bases at J, with 15 bases between. CDR1 SGHTA and CDR2 FQGNSA come from the germline V gene. The CDR3 DNA is TGTGCCAGCAGCCTAGAAACCCTACTCAATGAAAAACTGTTTTTT. Its protein product is CASSLETLLNEKLFF.